These T cell receptor beta chains were read from a single sample in a study of shared clonotypes between healthy human individuals. Produced via immunoSEQ multiplex PCR; TCRdb's table is partial and in-frame only. The data show around 1.6 million clones, under 99% seen once. Sequencing input: naive CD4+ T cells sorted from blood. These receptors were obtained from a young man in good health. Both conserved end residues are part of each CDR3. A D gene is named only where the DNA matches it firmly. Clone size is shown for a subset of rows, as once, few, many or a class of expanded clone.

j_call d_call clone_size v_call cdr3_aa cdr3_nt
TRBJ2-7 TRBD2 once TRBV11-3 CASSLASGGEQYF TGTGCCAGCAGCTTAGCCAGCGGGGGGGAGCAGTACTTC
TRBJ2-1 TRBD2 . TRBV10-3 CAIRTSGSLNEQFF TGTGCCATCCGGACTAGCGGGAGTTTAAATGAGCAGTTCTTC
TRBJ2-7 TRBD2 . TRBV11-2 CASSFTSANYEQYF TGTGCCAGCAGCTTTACTAGCGCGAACTACGAGCAGTACTTC
TRBJ2-1 TRBD2 . TRBV29-1 CSGRTSGRDSYNEQFF TGCAGCGGTAGGACTAGCGGGAGGGACTCCTACAATGAGCAGTTCTTC
TRBJ2-3 TRBD2 once TRBV7-2 CASSRTSGRTDTQYF TGTGCCAGCAGCCGGACTAGCGGACGCACAGATACGCAGTATTTT
TRBJ2-3 TRBD1 . TRBV5-4 CASSLYGTGADTQYF TGTGCCAGCAGCTTGTATGGGACAGGGGCAGATACGCAGTATTTT
TRBJ2-7 . . TRBV7-9 CASSALDKQNYEQYF TGTGCCAGCAGCGCATTGGACAAGCAAAACTACGAGCAGTACTTC
TRBJ2-7 . . TRBV5-1 CASSAGGATYEQYF TGCGCCAGCAGCGCCGGTGGAGCCACCTACGAGCAGTACTTC
TRBJ2-2 TRBD1 . TRBV5-1 CASSLGTGLANTGELFF TGCGCCAGCAGCTTGGGGACAGGCCTCGCGAACACCGGGGAGCTGTTTTTT
TRBJ2-3 TRBD2 . TRBV5-1 CASSLAGVSTDTQYF TGCGCCAGCAGTCTAGCGGGAGTGAGCACAGATACGCAGTATTTT
TRBJ2-2 TRBD1 once TRBV7-8 CASSPLDRGGGELFF TGTGCCAGCAGCCCTTTGGACAGGGGGGGCGGGGAGCTGTTTTTT
TRBJ2-1 . . TRBV5-8 CASSLGLSYNEQFF TGTGCCAGCAGCTTGGGGTTATCCTACAATGAGCAGTTCTTC
TRBJ1-2 . . TRBV19 CASSPTTYGYTF TGTGCCAGTAGTCCTACTACCTATGGCTACACCTTC